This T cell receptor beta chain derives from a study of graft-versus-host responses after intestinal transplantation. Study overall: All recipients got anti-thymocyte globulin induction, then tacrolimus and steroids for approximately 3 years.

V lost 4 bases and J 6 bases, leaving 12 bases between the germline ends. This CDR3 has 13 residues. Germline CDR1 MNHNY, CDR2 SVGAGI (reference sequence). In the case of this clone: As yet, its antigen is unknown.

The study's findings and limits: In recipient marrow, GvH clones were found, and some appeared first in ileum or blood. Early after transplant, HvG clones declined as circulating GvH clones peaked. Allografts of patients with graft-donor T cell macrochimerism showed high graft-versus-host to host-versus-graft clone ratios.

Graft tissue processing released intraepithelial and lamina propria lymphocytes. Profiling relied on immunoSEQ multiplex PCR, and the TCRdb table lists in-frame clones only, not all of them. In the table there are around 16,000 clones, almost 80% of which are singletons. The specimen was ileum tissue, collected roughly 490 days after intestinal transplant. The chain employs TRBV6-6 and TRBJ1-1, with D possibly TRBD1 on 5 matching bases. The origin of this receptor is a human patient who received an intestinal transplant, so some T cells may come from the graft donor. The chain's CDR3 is CASSSEMGPEAFF. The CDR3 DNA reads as TGTGCCAGCAGTTCTGAAATGGGGCCTGAAGCTTTCTTT.